These T cell receptor beta chains were read from a single sample in a study of OX40 agonist ivuxolimab in advanced cancers. Generated by immunoSEQ multiplex PCR, the TCRdb table keeps only in-frame clones and is missing some. Here the sample spans some 67,000 clones, around 88% being singletons. The source material was CD4+ or CD8+ T cells sorted from blood, sampled in a trial of the OX40 agonist ivuxolimab. The receptors derive from an adult with an advanced solid tumor such as melanoma, head and neck, liver or kidney cancer. Each CDR3 is given with its conserved first and last residue. A D gene is named only where the DNA matches it firmly.

V	D	J	DNA	CDR3
TRBV5-1	NA	TRBJ2-1	TGCGCCAGCAGCCAACTAGGGGAGAGCACATATGAGCAGTTCTTC	CASSQLGESTYEQFF
TRBV10-3	NA	TRBJ2-1	TGTGCCATCTCCCCTGGATCCTCGTGGTTTGGTGAGCAGTTCTTC	CAISPGSSWFGEQFF
TRBV9	NA	TRBJ2-1	TGTGCCAGCAGCCCAGATGGGCCCAGTGAGCAGTTCTTC	CASSPDGPSEQFF
TRBV6-1	NA	TRBJ1-5	TGTGCCAGCAGTGAATTTTCAGGGTCACAGCAGCCCCAGCATTTT	CASSEFSGSQQPQHF
TRBV30	TRBD2	TRBJ2-1	TGTGCCTGGAGCCCAGGACTAGCGGACAATGAGCAGTTCTTC	CAWSPGLADNEQFF
TRBV10-3	NA	TRBJ2-7	TGTGCCATCAGGGACGTGGCAGGGGGGCAGGACTACGAGCAGTACTTC	CAIRDVAGGQDYEQYF
TRBV5-1	NA	TRBJ2-2	TGCGCCAGCAGCTTGATGGGGGAGCTGTTTTTT	CASSLMGELFF
TRBV5-8	NA	TRBJ1-2	TGTGCCAGCAGCTTGGCATCCGGGGGGAGCTATGGCTACACCTTC	CASSLASGGSYGYTF
TRBV7-9	NA	TRBJ1-1	TGTGCCAGCAGCCCATCAAGGCAGGCGAACACTGAAGCTTTCTTT	CASSPSRQANTEAFF
TRBV18	NA	TRBJ1-1	TGTGCCAGCTCACCGGGTCATGGGCAGGGACTAACTGAAGCTTTCTTT	CASSPGHGQGLTEAFF
TRBV5-6	TRBD1	TRBJ1-3	TGTGCCAGCAGTTCCTCAGGGGGCTCTGGAAACACCATATATTTT	CASSSSGGSGNTIYF
TRBV10-2	NA	TRBJ1-5	TGCGCCACCCGGGAAAATAGCAATCAGCCCCAGCATTTT	CATRENSNQPQHF
TRBV5-1	NA	TRBJ1-4	TGCGCCAGCAGCTTGGGATGGAGGGGTAATGAAAAACTGTTTTTT	CASSLGWRGNEKLFF
TRBV6-1	NA	TRBJ2-3	TGTGCCAGCAGCCGACAGCCTAGCACAGATACGCAGTATTTT	CASSRQPSTDTQYF
TRBV6-5	NA	TRBJ1-2	TGTGCCAGCACCTCACGCGGTGGCTACACCTTC	CASTSRGGYTF
TRBV18	NA	TRBJ2-5	TGTGCCAGCTCACTCGGATTCAAAGAGACCCAGTACTTC	CASSLGFKETQYF
TRBV5-6	NA	TRBJ1-1	TGTGCCAGCAGCTTGGGGACGGTGGACAGTGCAGCTTTCTTT	CASSLGTVDSAAFF